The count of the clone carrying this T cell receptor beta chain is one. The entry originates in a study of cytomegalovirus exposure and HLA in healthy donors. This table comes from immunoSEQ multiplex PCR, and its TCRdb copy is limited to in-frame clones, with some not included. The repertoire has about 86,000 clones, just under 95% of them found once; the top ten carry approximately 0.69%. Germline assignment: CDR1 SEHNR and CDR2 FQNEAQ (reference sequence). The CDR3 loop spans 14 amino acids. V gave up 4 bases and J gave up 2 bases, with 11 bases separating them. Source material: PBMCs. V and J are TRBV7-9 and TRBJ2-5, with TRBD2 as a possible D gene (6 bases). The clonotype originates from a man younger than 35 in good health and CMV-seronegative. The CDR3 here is CASSSGLQQETQYF. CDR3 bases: TGTGCCAGCAGCTCGGGACTCCAACAAGAGACCCAGTACTTC.